Listed below are T cell receptor beta chains from one sample, sequenced in a study of blood T cell repertoires in COVID-19. Profiled with immunoSEQ multiplex PCR; TCRdb holds only in-frame clones, not every one. In the table there are fewer than 350,000 clones, approximately 90% of which are singletons. The sample taken for sequencing was PBMCs or T cells enriched from blood (not recorded which). The receptors derive from a woman aged 40 to 50 who had recovered from COVID-19. Both conserved end residues are part of each CDR3. A D gene is named only where the DNA matches it firmly.

CDR3	DNA	D	V	J
CASSQEGATDTQYF	TGTGCCAGCAGCCAAGAGGGGGCTACAGATACGCAGTATTTT	-	TRBV3-1/TRBV3-2	TRBJ2-3
CASSQRLETDTDTQYF	TGTGCCAGCTCACAACGGCTGGAGACAGACACAGATACGCAGTATTTT	-	TRBV18	TRBJ2-3
CASSLERTSGRIWIF	TGTGCCAGCAGCTTAGAGAGGACTAGCGGGAGAATTTGGATCTTC	TRBD2	TRBV7-2	TRBJ2-1
CASGQLSSGNTIYF	TGTGCCAGTGGACAGTTGAGCTCTGGAAACACCATATATTTT	-	TRBV11-2	TRBJ1-3
CASSPDNQAGNTIYF	TGCGCCAGCAGCCCCGACAACCAGGCGGGAAACACCATATATTTT	-	TRBV4-3	TRBJ1-3
CASSIEGGLVGNQPQHF	TGTGCCAGTAGTATAGAGGGGGGATTAGTAGGCAATCAGCCCCAGCATTTT	-	TRBV19	TRBJ1-5
CASSWGDRVYTRGYTF	TGTGCCAGCAGCTGGGGGGACAGGGTATACACCCGAGGCTACACCTTC	TRBD1	TRBV7-9	TRBJ1-2
CASSLASGQETQYF	TGTGCCAGCAGCTTAGCTAGCGGACAAGAGACCCAGTACTTC	-	TRBV7-2	TRBJ2-5
CASSLDSTSNREQFF	TGCGCCAGCAGCCTGGACTCGACTAGCAATCGGGAGCAGTTCTTC	TRBD2	TRBV5-1	TRBJ2-1
CASSLALSRASRGYTF	TGTGCCAGCAGTTTGGCATTAAGCAGGGCCTCTCGGGGCTACACCTTC	-	TRBV28	TRBJ1-2
CASSSYAGTISYEQYF	TGTGCCAGCAGTTCATACGCCGGGACAATTTCCTACGAGCAGTACTTC	-	TRBV6-5	TRBJ2-7
CSVRRGKGEQFF	TGCAGCGTTAGGCGGGGTAAGGGGGAGCAGTTCTTC	-	TRBV29-1	TRBJ2-1
CASSEGRGTSYGGYTF	TGTGCCAGCAGTGAAGGGAGGGGTACGTCCTATGGTGGCTACACCTTC	-	TRBV6-1	TRBJ1-2